This is a list of T cell receptor beta chains from one sample in a study of metastatic and nonmetastatic thyroid tumors. TCRdb reanalyzed the PCR reads via MiXCR. Of about 39,000 clones listed, approximately 17% are singletons. The material sequenced was tumor tissue. These receptors were obtained from a female donor with papillary thyroid cancer or a benign thyroid nodule (not recorded which). Some clones in this sample may be carry-over from other donors' samples. Both conserved end residues are part of each CDR3. D genes are given only for firm matches. A clone size is listed for some rows: how often the clone was seen (once, few, many), or a class if it is expanded.

>13|TRBV2|.|TRBJ2-7|.
TGTGCCAGCATGCCAGGCCTCCTCTGCGAGCAGTACTTC
CASMPGLLCEQYF
>15|TRBV6-7|many|TRBJ2-1|TRBD2
TGTGCCAGCAGACGCCCGGGACTAGCACGCAATGAGCAGTTCTTC
CASRRPGLARNEQFF
>16|TRBV12-3/TRBV12-4|few|TRBJ2-3|.
TGTGCCAGCAGTTTAGGATCCCTGGCGACCACAGATACGCAGTATTTT
CASSLGSLATTDTQYF
>15|TRBV28|.|TRBJ2-1|TRBD2
TGTGCCAGCAGTTACGTAGCGGGATTATACAATGAGCAGTTCTTC
CASSYVAGLYNEQFF
>15|TRBV4-2|many|TRBJ2-5|.
TGTGCCAGCAGCCAAGTCTTTGGGGGTGGCGAGACCCAGTACTTC
CASSQVFGGGETQYF
>11|TRBV7-3|.|TRBJ2-7|.
TGTGCCAGCAGCTCAGGGAGCGAGCAGTACTTC
CASSSGSEQYF
>18|TRBV11-2|.|TRBJ2-6|TRBD1
TGTGCCAGCATCCTCTTTTTTGAGGGGGCCGGTGGGGCCAACGTCCTGACTTTC
CASILFFEGAGGANVLTF
>16|TRBV6-1|few|TRBJ2-7|TRBD1
TGTGCCAGCAGTGAGGAAGGGACAGGAGGAGATCGGGGGCAGTACTTC
CASSEEGTGGDRGQYF
>15|TRBV6-5|.|TRBJ1-1|.
TGTGTCAGCAGTTACTGGGGTAGACAGAAGACTGAAGCTTTCTTT
CVSSYWGRQKTEAFF
>15|TRBV6-1|many|TRBJ1-5|.
TGTGCCAGCAGTGAAGACAGGTCGGGCAATCAGCCCCAGCATTTT
CASSEDRSGNQPQHF
>15|TRBV9|many|TRBJ2-3|TRBD2
TGTGCCAGCAGCGTAGGACTAGCGGGGACAGATACGCAGTATTTT
CASSVGLAGTDTQYF
>17|TRBV10-1|many|TRBJ2-3|TRBD2
TGCGCCAGCAGTGAGCACCGACTAGCGGGAGACACAGATACGCAGTATTTT
CASSEHRLAGDTDTQYF
>15|TRBV4-1|many|TRBJ2-1|.
TGCGCCAGCAGCACCCGTGCGGGTGGCCACAATGAGCAGTTCTTC
CASSTRAGGHNEQFF
>16|TRBV25-1|many|TRBJ1-2|.
TGTGCCAGCAGTGATCCAACGAGGGGTGCAGATCGTGGCTACACCTTC
CASSDPTRGADRGYTF
>13|TRBV5-1|.|TRBJ2-7|TRBD1
TGCGCCAGCAGCTGGACAGGGCTAAGCGAGCAGTACTTC
CASSWTGLSEQYF
>14|TRBV28|few|TRBJ2-7|TRBD1
TGTGCCACTGACCCGGGACAGGGGGTTGTCGAGCAGTACTTC
CATDPGQGVVEQYF
>13|TRBV5-1|many|TRBJ2-7|.
TGCGCCAGCAGCTTGGGGAGGGTTGCCGAGCAGTGCTTC
CASSLGRVAEQCF
>13|TRBV30|.|TRBJ1-2|.
TGTGCCTGGGGGATAGGCTGGAGCTATGGCTACACCTTC
CAWGIGWSYGYTF
>15|TRBV24-1|many|TRBJ2-3|.
TGTGCCACCAGTGATCTGAAGGGGAGGACAGATACGCAGTATTTT
CATSDLKGRTDTQYF
>14|TRBV5-6|many|TRBJ2-4|.
TGTGCCAGCAGCTTAGGTCGAGGAGGGAACATTCAGTACTTC
CASSLGRGGNIQYF
>16|TRBV4-1|.|TRBJ1-5|TRBD1
TGCGCCAGCATCCAAGGAGGGACAGGGCTCAATCAGCCCCAGCATTTT
CASIQGGTGLNQPQHF
>17|TRBV7-7|many|TRBJ1-3|.
TGTGCTAGCAGCTCTAGTTGGCGCCAGGACTCTGGAAACACCATATATTTT
CASSSSWRQDSGNTIYF
>13|TRBV6-2/TRBV6-3|.|TRBJ1-2|TRBD1
TGTGCCAGCTCCGGGACAGGGGACTATGGCTACACCTTC
CASSGTGDYGYTF
>16|TRBV6-4|many|TRBJ1-5|.
TGTGCCAGCCGAAGCTCGGGGGCTAGCTACGGCCAGCCCCAGCATTTT
CASRSSGASYGQPQHF
>15|TRBV29-1|medium-sized|TRBJ2-3|.
TGCAGCGTTAGGGGTCAGGGATTACGTACAGATACGCAGTATTTT
CSVRGQGLRTDTQYF
>13|TRBV20-1|many|TRBJ1-2|.
TGCAGTGCTCCGAACAGGGTATGGAATGGCTACACCTTC
CSAPNRVWNGYTF
>15|TRBV5-1|few|TRBJ2-5|.
TGCGCCAGCAGCTCGACTACTCCTTGGGGGGAGACCCAGTACTTC
CASSSTTPWGETQYF
>14|TRBV20-1|many|TRBJ1-1|.
TGCAGTGCTAGAGGGGGGCGGGCGAACACTGAAGCTTTCTTT
CSARGGRANTEAFF
>17|TRBV11-2|.|TRBJ2-6|.
TGTGCCATTAGCTTTTTTTCTGCAGGCCCCGGGGTCAACGTCCTGACTTTC
CAISFFSAGPGVNVLTF
>15|TRBV5-1|many|TRBJ1-4|TRBD1
TGCGCCAGCAGCCGGACAGGGGACGTTCGAGAAAAACTGTTTTTT
CASSRTGDVREKLFF